The 11 T cell receptor beta chains reported below all come from one sample, sequenced in a study of beta chain features in type 1 diabetes. General observations from the study: Shorter TCRB CDR3s, moderately but significantly so, were found in Type 1 diabetes patients in all four CD4+ subsets.

These receptors' targets are unknown. All of the isolated RNA was reverse transcribed, so expressed TCRB transcripts were sequenced. Here immunoSEQ multiplex PCR was the method, and the copy in TCRdb shows in-frame clones only, minus some. The sample has around 120,000 clones; approximately 15% are singletons. Sequencing was performed on central memory CD4+ T cells from blood. The receptor source for this set is a man aged 18 to 30 with type 1 diabetes.

The chain carries TRBV6-1 and TRBJ2-7; tentatively, D is TRBD2 (5 bases). With 0 bases removed from V and 3 bases from J, the gap between germline ends came to 12 bases. The CDR3 runs 15 residues. Germline lookup yields CDR1 MNHNS and CDR2 SASEGT. The CDR3, as DNA: TGTGCCAGCAGTGAAGCTTACGAGGGTTACTACGAGCAGTACTTC. Residues: CASSEAYEGYYEQYF.

This clone was seen only once. The chain is built from TRBV7-9 and TRBJ2-7; D call uncertain. Germline V gene sequence: CDR1 SEHNR, CDR2 FQNEAQ (reference sequence). V gave up 8 bases and J gave up 1 base, with 6 bases separating them. CDR3 length equals 11 residues. The CDR3 nucleotides read TGTGCCAGCGCGGATTCCTACGAGCAGTACTTC. Amino acid sequence: CASADSYEQYF.

This clone was counted only a few times. The gene calls are TRBV18 and TRBJ2-5; D not certain. Germline CDR1 reads KGHSH; CDR2 reads LQKENI. Trimming cost V 0 bases and J 4 bases, with 15 bases left between them. The CDR3 has 16 amino acids. The CDR3 sequence: CASSPPGGQDSETQYF. In DNA form, the CDR3 reads TGTGCCAGCTCACCACCGGGCGGCCAAGACTCAGAGACCCAGTACTTC.

The J gene is TRBJ2-5, the V gene TRBV5-1, with D possibly called TRBD1 or TRBD2 (5 bases each). Trimming cost V 5 bases and J 3 bases, with 11 bases left between them. The CDR3 sequence is 13 residues long. The germline V gene has CDR1 SGHRS and CDR2 YFSETQ. This CDR3 reads CASRTGTEETQYF. The CDR3 region has the DNA TGCGCCAGCAGGACCGGGACGGAAGAGACCCAGTACTTC.

This clone turned up a few times. V is TRBV6-5 and J is TRBJ2-7; D unclear. The V gene lost 5 bases and the J gene lost 4 bases, with 9 bases spanning the gap. Per the germline V gene, CDR1 is MNHEY and CDR2 is SVGAGI. CDR3 length: 12 residues. The DNA for the CDR3 is TGTGCCAGCAGTCCCGGGTGGTACGAGCAGTACTTC. Translated: CASSPGWYEQYF.

The chain combines TRBV10-3 with TRBJ2-1, with 7 positions matching TRBD1. Trimming at V came to 6 bases and at J to 6 bases, leaving 8 bases not matched to a gene. CDR3 length: 14 residues. Germline V gene data show CDR1 as ENHRY and CDR2 as SYGVKD. In DNA, the CDR3 is TGTGCCATCAGAGACGGACAGGAAACCAATGAGCAGTTCTTC. Amino acid sequence: CAIRDGQETNEQFF.

This clone was seen a handful of times. V and J are TRBV30 and TRBJ2-7; 8 nucleotides agree with TRBD2. This CDR3 is 14 amino acids long. Germline loops: CDR1 GTSNPN, CDR2 SVGIG (reference sequence). Trimming cost V 0 bases and J 3 bases; bases outside gene matches: 4. Here the CDR3 reads CAWSVASGLYEQYF. CDR3 in DNA: TGTGCCTGGAGTGTAGCTAGCGGGCTCTACGAGCAGTACTTC.

This clone occurred a few times. The CDR3 here is CASGTSGISEQYF. The CDR3 DNA follows: TGTGCCAGCGGGACTAGCGGGATCTCCGAGCAGTACTTC. The rearrangement joins TRBV2 to TRBJ2-7; TRBD2 matches at 13 bases. V shed 8 bases, J shed 6 bases, and the junction held 4 bases outside the gene matches. This CDR3 is built from 13 residues. Germline CDR1 is SNHLY and CDR2 is FYNNEI.

In this sample, this clone turned up many times. The CDR3 DNA reads as TGTGCCAGCAGGGAGGGACAGCCTAACTATGGCTACACCTTC. Translating gives CASREGQPNYGYTF. The chain carries TRBV28 and TRBJ1-2; TRBD1 aligns across 7 bases. With 6 bases clipped from V and 0 bases from J, the junction kept 4 bases outside the gene matches. Germline CDR1 and CDR2: MDHEN and SYDVKM. This CDR3 has 14 residues.

The V call is TRBV4-3, the J call TRBJ1-2; no firm D call. Trimming pared 0 bases from V and 7 bases from J, leaving 9 bases between. Germline CDR1 is LGHNA and CDR2 is YSLEER. The length of the CDR3 is 13 residues. CDR3 bases: TGCGCCAGCAGCCAAGATCGGGTTGGTGGCTACACCTTC. Translation gives CASSQDRVGGYTF.

This clone was seen ten or more times. V and J are TRBV7-2 and TRBJ2-7; TRBD2 matches 12 bases. CDR3 size: 15 residues. The germline V gene encodes CDR1 SGHTA and CDR2 FQGNSA. The V gene end was trimmed by 4 bases and the J gene end by 4 bases; junction bases not matched to a gene: 5. The CDR3 nucleotides are TGTGCCAGCAGCTCGATGACTAGCGGGAGTTACGAGCAGTACTTC. Amino acids: CASSSMTSGSYEQYF. The full variable domain, its missing parts supplied by reference TRBV7-2 and TRBJ2-7, is GAGVSQSPSNKVTEKGKDVELRCDPISGHTALYWYRQSLGQGLEFLIYFQGNSAPDKSGLPSDRFSAERTGGSVSTLTIQRTQQEDSAVYLCASSSMTSGSYEQYFGPGTRLTVT.